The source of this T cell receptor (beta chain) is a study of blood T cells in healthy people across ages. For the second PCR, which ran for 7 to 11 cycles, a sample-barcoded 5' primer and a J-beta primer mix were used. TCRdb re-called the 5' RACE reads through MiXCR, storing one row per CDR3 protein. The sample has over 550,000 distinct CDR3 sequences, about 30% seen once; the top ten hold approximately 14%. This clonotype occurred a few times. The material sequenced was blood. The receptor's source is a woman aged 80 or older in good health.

The CDR3 DNA reads as TGTGCCAGCAGTGGGGGGTTTGGGGAAAAACTGTTTTTT. It is translated as CASSGGFGEKLFF. The chain recombines TRBV25-1 with TRBJ1-4; D may be TRBD1 (5 bases). V was pared by 4 bases and J by 8 bases, with 11 bases between. The CDR3 extends over 13 amino acids. In germline, CDR1 is MGHDK, CDR2 SYGVNS.